The clone carrying this T cell receptor (beta chain) appeared many times. Researchers defined stable Graves' hyperthyroidism as no ophthalmopathy progression within 18 months. Newly diagnosed hyperthyroidism patients aged 18 to 65 years had disease lasting under 2 months. The record originates from a study of T cells in Graves' hyperthyroidism and ophthalmopathy. Germline loops: CDR1 SGHTA, CDR2 FQGNSA. The CDR3 extends over 14 amino acids. Trimming took 5 bases from V and 2 from J, leaving 11 bases between them. Amplification yielded TCR beta CDR3 regions, with RNA transcripts as the source. HTBI primers were used for first-round RT-PCR of the TCR CDR3. Each CDR3 protein is one row after TCRdb ran MiXCR on the multiplex PCR reads. The table has 200,000 to 250,000 distinct CDR3 sequences, roughly 15% seen once.

The TCR sequence derives from a man aged 50 or older with Graves' hyperthyroidism. Sequenced material: blood. This chain connects TRBV7-2 to TRBJ2-3; D gene ambiguous. CDR3 region: CASSLTQATDTQYF. In nucleotides, the CDR3 is TGTGCCAGCAGCCTCACTCAGGCCACAGATACGCAGTATTTT.